These T cell receptor beta chains were read from a single sample in a study of beta chain features in type 1 diabetes. Libraries were prepared by immunoSEQ multiplex PCR; TCRdb keeps only in-frame clonotypes and omits some of them. The table includes 310,000 or so clones, less than 9.5% detected once. Material for sequencing was central memory CD4+ T cells from blood. These receptors were collected from a woman aged 18-29 years in good health. The CDR3 runs from the conserved cysteine through the conserved F or W. A D gene is named only where the DNA matches it firmly. Some rows have no size entry. The others give once, few or many, or a class for an expanded clone.

clone size: NA; V gene: TRBV14; D gene: NA; J gene: TRBJ2-1; CDR3 DNA: TGTGCCAGCAGCCCCCGGGACAACCCCCCAAATGAGCAGTTCTTC; CDR3 protein: CASSPRDNPPNEQFF
clone size: NA; V gene: TRBV7-2; D gene: TRBD1; J gene: TRBJ2-7; CDR3 DNA: TGTGCCAGCAGCAGAGGTGGGACAGGGAACTACGAGCAGTACTTC; CDR3 protein: CASSRGGTGNYEQYF
clone size: NA; V gene: TRBV9; D gene: NA; J gene: TRBJ1-4; CDR3 DNA: TGTGCCAGCAGCCCTGGCGTCTCTGTGAGTGAAAAACTGTTTTTT; CDR3 protein: CASSPGVSVSEKLFF
clone size: few; V gene: TRBV5-6; D gene: TRBD2; J gene: TRBJ2-1; CDR3 DNA: TGTGCCAGCGGATTAGCGGGAAGCCATGAGCAGTTCTTC; CDR3 protein: CASGLAGSHEQFF
clone size: NA; V gene: TRBV18; D gene: NA; J gene: TRBJ2-1; CDR3 DNA: TGTGCCAGCTCATCAGGCCGGGACTCCAAATACAATGAGCAGTTCTTC; CDR3 protein: CASSSGRDSKYNEQFF
clone size: NA; V gene: TRBV7-3; D gene: NA; J gene: TRBJ2-3; CDR3 DNA: TGTGCCAGCAGCACTGCCTTTTCAGATACGCAGTATTTT; CDR3 protein: CASSTAFSDTQYF
clone size: few; V gene: TRBV2; D gene: TRBD1; J gene: TRBJ2-1; CDR3 DNA: TGTGCCAGCAGTCTAAGATCGACAGGGGCCTACAATGAGCAGTTCTTC; CDR3 protein: CASSLRSTGAYNEQFF
clone size: few; V gene: TRBV28; D gene: TRBD2; J gene: TRBJ2-1; CDR3 DNA: TGTGCCAGCAGTTTACCGACTAGCGGAAACAATGAGCAGTTCTTC; CDR3 protein: CASSLPTSGNNEQFF
clone size: once; V gene: TRBV5-1; D gene: TRBD2; J gene: TRBJ2-7; CDR3 DNA: TGCGCCAGCAGCTCTGTGTCGGGAGGAAACTACGAGCAGTACTTC; CDR3 protein: CASSSVSGGNYEQYF
clone size: few; V gene: TRBV11-2; D gene: NA; J gene: TRBJ2-2; CDR3 DNA: TGTGCCAGCAGCTTAGTACTAGGGCAGAACACCGGGGAGCTGTTTTTT; CDR3 protein: CASSLVLGQNTGELFF
clone size: many; V gene: TRBV18; D gene: TRBD1; J gene: TRBJ1-2; CDR3 DNA: TGTGCCAGCACACCGGGACAGATGCTCTATGGCTACACCTTC; CDR3 protein: CASTPGQMLYGYTF
clone size: NA; V gene: TRBV7-2; D gene: TRBD1; J gene: TRBJ1-2; CDR3 DNA: TGTGCCAGCAGCTTAGCGATGAGACAGGGCTATGGCTACACCTTC; CDR3 protein: CASSLAMRQGYGYTF
clone size: many; V gene: TRBV19; D gene: NA; J gene: TRBJ1-2; CDR3 DNA: TGTGCCAGTAGCATCGTTGGGAGTCCCTATGGCTACACCTTC; CDR3 protein: CASSIVGSPYGYTF
clone size: NA; V gene: TRBV4-3; D gene: NA; J gene: TRBJ1-2; CDR3 DNA: TGCGCCAGCAGCCAAGATTTGAGCCCTAACTATGGCTACACCTTC; CDR3 protein: CASSQDLSPNYGYTF
clone size: NA; V gene: TRBV7-2; D gene: TRBD2; J gene: TRBJ2-3; CDR3 DNA: TGTGCCAGCAGCTTACTACTAGCGGGAGGGACAGATACGCAGTATTTT; CDR3 protein: CASSLLLAGGTDTQYF
clone size: NA; V gene: TRBV7-9; D gene: NA; J gene: TRBJ2-2; CDR3 DNA: TGTGCCAGCAGCTTACTTTGGGTGGCCGGGGAGCTGTTTTTT; CDR3 protein: CASSLLWVAGELFF
clone size: many; V gene: TRBV27; D gene: NA; J gene: TRBJ2-7; CDR3 DNA: TGTGCCAGCAGCCGCTCGGCTGGGACCTACGAGCAGTACTTC; CDR3 protein: CASSRSAGTYEQYF
clone size: NA; V gene: TRBV7-9; D gene: TRBD2; J gene: TRBJ2-1; CDR3 DNA: TGTGCCAGCAGCTTAGCTTCCGCGGGAGGGGTCTACAATGAGCAGTTCTTC; CDR3 protein: CASSLASAGGVYNEQFF
clone size: NA; V gene: TRBV9; D gene: TRBD2; J gene: TRBJ2-5; CDR3 DNA: TGTGCCAGCAGTCCTGGACTAGCGCAAGAGACCCAGTACTTC; CDR3 protein: CASSPGLAQETQYF
clone size: few; V gene: TRBV18; D gene: NA; J gene: TRBJ1-4; CDR3 DNA: TGTGCCAGCTCACCACGGACCGAGGAAAAACTGTTTTTT; CDR3 protein: CASSPRTEEKLFF
clone size: NA; V gene: TRBV4-3; D gene: NA; J gene: TRBJ1-5; CDR3 DNA: TGCGCCAGCAGCCAAGACTTGGGGATCAATCAGCCCCAGCATTTT; CDR3 protein: CASSQDLGINQPQHF
clone size: NA; V gene: TRBV28; D gene: NA; J gene: TRBJ1-1; CDR3 DNA: TGTGCCAGCAGCGATACACAGGGACCCACTGAAGCTTTCTTT; CDR3 protein: CASSDTQGPTEAFF
clone size: NA; V gene: TRBV7-2; D gene: TRBD2; J gene: TRBJ2-7; CDR3 DNA: TGTGCCAGCAGCTTTCAGCGGGAGGGCTACGAGCAGTACTTC; CDR3 protein: CASSFQREGYEQYF
clone size: NA; V gene: TRBV5-1; D gene: NA; J gene: TRBJ2-2; CDR3 DNA: TGCGCCAGCAGTGAACAGGGGAACACCGGGGAGCTGTTTTTT; CDR3 protein: CASSEQGNTGELFF
clone size: NA; V gene: TRBV7-9; D gene: TRBD2; J gene: TRBJ2-2; CDR3 DNA: TGTGCCAGCAGCCCGGAGCGCGGACTAGCGGGAGTCACCGGGGAGCTGTTTTTT; CDR3 protein: CASSPERGLAGVTGELFF
clone size: few; V gene: TRBV11-3; D gene: NA; J gene: TRBJ2-2; CDR3 DNA: TGTGCCAGCAGCTTGGTGAGAACCGGGGAGCTGTTTTTT; CDR3 protein: CASSLVRTGELFF
clone size: NA; V gene: TRBV4-1; D gene: NA; J gene: TRBJ1-1; CDR3 DNA: TGCGCCAGCAGCCTAAGATGGGAAGCTGAAGCTTTCTTT; CDR3 protein: CASSLRWEAEAFF
clone size: many; V gene: TRBV15; D gene: TRBD1; J gene: TRBJ1-5; CDR3 DNA: TGTGCCACCAGCAGAGATTCGACAGGGAAGGGTCAGCCCCAGCATTTT; CDR3 protein: CATSRDSTGKGQPQHF
clone size: few; V gene: TRBV5-6; D gene: NA; J gene: TRBJ2-2; CDR3 DNA: TGTGCCAGCAGCCCAACGACCGATGCGAGGTACACCGGGGAGCTGTTTTTT; CDR3 protein: CASSPTTDARYTGELFF
clone size: NA; V gene: TRBV6-1; D gene: NA; J gene: TRBJ2-1; CDR3 DNA: TGTGCCAGCACCGGGCACCCGAGCTCCTACAATGAGCAGTTCTTC; CDR3 protein: CASTGHPSSYNEQFF
clone size: NA; V gene: TRBV6-6; D gene: TRBD1; J gene: TRBJ1-3; CDR3 DNA: TGTGCCAGCAGTCACGGACAGGCGAGCTCTGGAAACACCATATATTTT; CDR3 protein: CASSHGQASSGNTIYF
clone size: few; V gene: TRBV7-9; D gene: TRBD2; J gene: TRBJ2-7; CDR3 DNA: TGTGCCAGCAGCTATGTTGGACTAGCGGGAACCTACGAGCAGTACTTC; CDR3 protein: CASSYVGLAGTYEQYF
clone size: NA; V gene: TRBV27; D gene: NA; J gene: TRBJ2-7; CDR3 DNA: TGTGCCAGCAGTCGTGTCGGGTCAGGGCCCTACGAGCAGTACTTC; CDR3 protein: CASSRVGSGPYEQYF
clone size: NA; V gene: TRBV4-2; D gene: TRBD1; J gene: TRBJ2-5; CDR3 DNA: TGTGCCAGCAGCCAAAGTGCAGGGGGCGTGGAGACCCAGTACTTC; CDR3 protein: CASSQSAGGVETQYF
clone size: NA; V gene: TRBV2; D gene: NA; J gene: TRBJ2-5; CDR3 DNA: TGTGCCAGCAGTGAAGGCGGGACAGCTCAAGAGACCCAGTACTTC; CDR3 protein: CASSEGGTAQETQYF
clone size: few; V gene: TRBV5-1; D gene: NA; J gene: TRBJ2-1; CDR3 DNA: TGCGCCAGCAGCTTGAACAGCGTAGGCTCCTACAATGAGCAGTTCTTC; CDR3 protein: CASSLNSVGSYNEQFF
clone size: NA; V gene: TRBV15; D gene: NA; J gene: TRBJ2-1; CDR3 DNA: TGTGCCACCAGCAGAGCCGGACGACTTTACTCCTACAATGAGCAGTTCTTC; CDR3 protein: CATSRAGRLYSYNEQFF
clone size: few; V gene: TRBV7-2; D gene: TRBD2; J gene: TRBJ2-2; CDR3 DNA: TGTGCCAGCAGCCAACAAGGACTAGCCGGGGAGCTGTTTTTT; CDR3 protein: CASSQQGLAGELFF
clone size: NA; V gene: TRBV7-2; D gene: NA; J gene: TRBJ2-3; CDR3 DNA: TGTGCCAGCAGCCGCACAGGCACAGATACGCAGTATTTT; CDR3 protein: CASSRTGTDTQYF
clone size: few; V gene: TRBV7-2; D gene: TRBD2; J gene: TRBJ2-1; CDR3 DNA: TGTGCCAGCAGTCGGGACTACGACTACAATGAGCAGTTCTTC; CDR3 protein: CASSRDYDYNEQFF
clone size: few; V gene: TRBV18; D gene: NA; J gene: TRBJ2-7; CDR3 DNA: TGTGCCAGCTCACTCGAAGGACCTCGGTACGAGCAGTACTTC; CDR3 protein: CASSLEGPRYEQYF
clone size: NA; V gene: TRBV10-3; D gene: TRBD1; J gene: TRBJ2-5; CDR3 DNA: TGTGCCATCCGGGACAGGGAAGAGACCCAGTACTTC; CDR3 protein: CAIRDREETQYF
clone size: many; V gene: TRBV7-9; D gene: NA; J gene: TRBJ2-7; CDR3 DNA: TGTGCCAGCAGCTTAGGTTCTGGGAGTAGCTCCTACGAGCAGTACTTC; CDR3 protein: CASSLGSGSSSYEQYF
clone size: NA; V gene: TRBV14; D gene: NA; J gene: TRBJ1-1; CDR3 DNA: TGTGCCAGCAGCCTCGGACTGAACACTGAAGCTTTCTTT; CDR3 protein: CASSLGLNTEAFF
clone size: NA; V gene: TRBV9; D gene: NA; J gene: TRBJ2-5; CDR3 DNA: TGTGCCAGCAGCGTAGGTCTAGGTGGGGAAGAGACCCAGTACTTC; CDR3 protein: CASSVGLGGEETQYF
clone size: few; V gene: TRBV9; D gene: TRBD1; J gene: TRBJ2-2; CDR3 DNA: TGTGCCAGCAGCGCAAACAGGGGGCGTACCGGGGAGCTGTTTTTT; CDR3 protein: CASSANRGRTGELFF